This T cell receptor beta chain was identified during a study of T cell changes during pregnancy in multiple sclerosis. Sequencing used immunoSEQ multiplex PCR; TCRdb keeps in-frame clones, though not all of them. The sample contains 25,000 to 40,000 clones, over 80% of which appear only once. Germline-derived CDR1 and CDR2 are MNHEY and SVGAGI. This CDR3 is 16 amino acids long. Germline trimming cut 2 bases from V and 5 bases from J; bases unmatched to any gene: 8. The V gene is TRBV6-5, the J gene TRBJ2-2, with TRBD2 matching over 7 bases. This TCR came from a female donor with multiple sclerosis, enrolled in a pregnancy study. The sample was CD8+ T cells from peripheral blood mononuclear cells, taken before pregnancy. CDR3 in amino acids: CASSYSLAEGTGELFF. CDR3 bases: TGTGCCAGCAGTTACAGTCTAGCGGAGGGAACCGGGGAGCTGTTTTTT.